Below, 13 T cell receptor beta chains from the same sample are listed, as sequenced in a study of brain T cells in children with intractable seizures (dated by TCRdb to the early 2020s). Library creation used the immunoSEQ multiplex PCR assay. Drawn from immuneACCESS, this table holds only the in-frame rearrangements with V and J called that TCRdb kept. Clones are partly lost; checked studies trace under half to an unresolved V gene and leave the rest unexplained. Here the sample has 340,000 or so clones; roughly 93% occur a single time. 4.5% to 7% of the sample is in the top ten clones. Per the publication, the time point label means: blood from clinic visit 5 months post-surgery; TSC patient then seizure free. The source was peripheral blood, collected about 5 months after surgery. All receptors derive from a boy in the first two years of life with tuberous sclerosis and intractable seizures.

The CDR3 loop reads CASSHSGLGYTF. The CDR3 region has the DNA TGTGCCAGCAGCCATTCGGGACTTGGCTACACCTTC. The V gene is TRBV3-1 (or the pseudogene TRBV3-2), the J gene TRBJ1-2; D might be TRBD1 (5 bases). Between the trimmed V and J ends, which lost 3 bases and 7 bases, there was a span of 9 bases. In germline, CDR1 is LGHDT, CDR2 YNNKEL (reference sequence). This CDR3 is 12 amino acids long.

This rearrangement joins TRBV7-8 to TRBJ2-1; 12 nucleotides line up with TRBD2. V lost 5 bases and J lost 4; bases outside the gene matches: 3. Looked up from germline, CDR1 is SGHVS and CDR2 is FQNEAQ. This CDR3 has 15 amino acids. The CDR3 reads CASSPSGGVYNEQFF. The CDR3 nucleotides are TGTGCCAGCAGCCCTAGCGGGGGGGTTTACAATGAGCAGTTCTTC.

The CDR3 region is CATSEIGGDEQYF. CDR3 nucleotide sequence: TGTGCCACCAGTGAAATAGGGGGAGACGAGCAGTACTTC. V usage is TRBV24-1 and J usage is TRBJ2-7, with a tentative D call TRBD1 (6 bases). Germline V gene data show CDR1 as KGHDR and CDR2 as SFDVKD. The CDR3 is made up of 13 amino acids. V dropped 4 bases and J dropped 5 bases, with 11 bases sitting between them.

This chain uses TRBV2 with TRBJ1-3; TRBD1 matches 8 bases. This CDR3 is built from 16 residues. Trimming cost V 6 bases and J 8 bases; bases outside gene matches: 15. The V gene's germline CDR1 is SNHLY and CDR2 FYNNEI. CDR3 protein: CASRGGQGHQKYTIYF. CDR3 nucleotides: TGTGCCAGCAGAGGCGGACAGGGTCATCAGAAGTACACCATATATTTT.

The chain employs TRBV19 and TRBJ2-7; tentative D call: TRBD2 (7 bases). The germline V and J ends were trimmed by 4 bases and 4 bases, with 14 bases remaining between them. CDR3 length equals 14 residues. Germline CDR1 and CDR2: LNHDA and SQIVND (reference sequence). CDR3: CASSTAGQVYEQYF. In DNA, the CDR3 is TGTGCCAGTAGTACAGCGGGACAAGTATACGAGCAGTACTTC.

The rearrangement joins TRBV11-2 to TRBJ2-7; D is uncertain. Trimming stripped 2 bases from V and 3 bases from J, with 11 bases between. The CDR3 spans 14 residues. Germline V gene lookup returns CDR1 SGHAT and CDR2 FQNNGV. The DNA of the CDR3 is TGTGCCAGCAGCTTAACCCCTGGGGACTACGAGCAGTACTTC. Translation gives CASSLTPGDYEQYF.

This clone was detected only once. V gene TRBV11-2 combines with J gene TRBJ1-1; D gene uncertain. Trimming removed 3 bases from V and 1 base from J, with 12 bases in between. Germline lookup yields CDR1 SGHAT and CDR2 FQNNGV. The CDR3 is made up of 15 amino acids. The CDR3 here is CASSFSRGTNTEAFF. CDR3 DNA sequence: TGTGCCAGCAGCTTTAGCCGGGGAACGAACACTGAAGCTTTCTTT.

The chain is built from TRBV7-3 and TRBJ2-3, with a possible D match to TRBD2 (5 bases). Germline V gene data show CDR1 as SGHTA and CDR2 as FQGTGA. Trimming took 0 bases from V and 3 from J, leaving 16 bases between them. The CDR3 is 17 amino acids. Here the CDR3 DNA reads TGTGCCAGCAGCTTAACGTTTTCCGGGATTGGGACAGATACGCAGTATTTT. Translation: CASSLTFSGIGTDTQYF.

The V and J genes are TRBV4-1 and TRBJ2-1; 12 nucleotides align to TRBD2. Germline CDR1 reads MGHRA; CDR2 reads YSYEKL. The CDR3 has 18 amino acids. V was clipped by 1 base and J by 2 bases; unmatched bases: 6. In nucleotides, the CDR3 is TGCGCCAGCAGCCAAGGTTGGTCTAGCGGGGGGGCCTACAATGAGCAGTTCTTC. Protein sequence: CASSQGWSSGGAYNEQFF.

The chain carries TRBV18 and TRBJ2-1; D is unresolved. The CDR3 runs to 17 residues. The germline V gene encodes CDR1 KGHSH and CDR2 LQKENI. V shed 0 bases and J shed 0 bases, with 12 bases lying between them. The CDR3 sequence is CASSPPFGGNSYNEQFF. DNA for the CDR3: TGTGCCAGCTCACCACCTTTCGGCGGAAACTCCTACAATGAGCAGTTCTTC. Using reference TRBV18 and TRBJ2-1 for the parts outside the CDR3, the full variable domain is NAGVMQNPRHLVRRRGQEARLRCSPMKGHSHVYWYRQLPEEGLKFMVYLQKENIIDESGMPKERFSAEFPKEGPSILRIQQVVRGDSAAYFCASSPPFGGNSYNEQFFGPGTRLTVL.

This sequence joins TRBV10-3 and TRBJ2-3; 8 nucleotides agree with TRBD1. The trim removed 6 bases at V and 2 bases at J, leaving 7 bases unmatched. The germline V gene has CDR1 ENHRY and CDR2 SYGVKD. This CDR3 comprises 15 residues. CDR3 residues: CAIRMGQEFTDTQYF. The CDR3 DNA reads TGTGCCATCAGGATGGGACAGGAATTCACAGATACGCAGTATTTT.

The rearrangement joins TRBV5-1 to TRBJ2-7; the D is unclear. The CDR3 is made up of 16 amino acids. Germline lookup yields CDR1 SGHRS and CDR2 YFSETQ. Trimming took off 0 bases at V and 6 bases at J, with 19 bases between the two ends. Written as DNA, the CDR3 is TGCGCCAGCAGCTTGGATAGACTGGACGGCCCGGGCGAGCAGTACTTC. This codes for CASSLDRLDGPGEQYF.

This clone was picked up one time. J is TRBJ2-7 and V is TRBV6-5, with a possible D match to TRBD1 (5 bases). In germline, CDR1 is MNHEY, CDR2 SVGAGI. The CDR3 has 14 amino acids. V lost 6 bases and J 0 bases, leaving 12 bases between the germline ends. CDR3 loop: CASSSDTLSYEQYF. The CDR3 DNA is TGTGCCAGCAGCTCGGACACCCTCTCCTACGAGCAGTACTTC.